The present TCR beta chain was sequenced within a study of shared clonotypes between healthy human individuals. This clone was seen more than once but under ten times. Sequencing used immunoSEQ multiplex PCR; TCRdb keeps in-frame clones, though not all of them. The repertoire holds about 1.1 million clones, with roughly 77% as singletons. CDR1 is SGDLS and CDR2 is YYNGEE in the germline V gene. The CDR3 is 15 residues long. Trimming removed 0 bases from V and 3 bases from J, with 11 bases in between. The clonotype originates from a young man in good health. Some clones in this sample may be carry-over from other donors' samples. V gene TRBV9 combines with J gene TRBJ2-3; D may be TRBD2 (5 bases). Sequencing used memory CD4+ T cells from PBMCs. The subset: CD45RA-negative fraction. CDR3 sequence: CASSVVDGKTDTQYF. In DNA form, the CDR3 reads TGTGCCAGCAGCGTAGTGGACGGGAAAACAGATACGCAGTATTTT.